The source of this TCR beta chain is a study of cytomegalovirus exposure and HLA in healthy donors. Study-wide findings and caveats: TRBV6-2, TRBV6-3 and some other V segments were excluded as indistinguishable. Analyses of presence and absence presupposed an approximately uniform sequencing depth across donors. A later analysis reportedly identified an Asian-associated ancestry cluster as carrying fewer N-insertions than the 666-donor mean.

Regarding this clone: Its specificity is not known.

Each donor was healthy, and each was a bone marrow donor. PCR used 60 Vbeta primers and 13 Jbeta primers. Some clones are missing from TCRdb's copy, which holds only in-frame ones; the method was immunoSEQ multiplex PCR. Seen here are about 120,000 clones, around 74% observed once, and the top ten hold roughly 1.6%. Trimming shortened V by 6 bases and J by 7 bases, and 19 bases separated the two germline ends. The V gene's germline CDR1 is MNHEY and CDR2 SMNVEV (reference sequence). This CDR3 has 16 residues. The chain carries TRBV27 and TRBJ1-6, with D perhaps matching TRBD1 (6 bases). The sequence was collected from a woman younger than 35 in good health and CMV-seronegative. The sequenced sample was PBMCs. The CDR3: CASSKSSTGTNSPLHF. CDR3 nucleotides: TGTGCCAGCAGCAAGAGTTCGACAGGAACGAATTCACCCCTCCACTTT.